Listed here are 28 T cell receptor beta chains from one sample, sequenced in a study of blood T cell repertoires in COVID-19. TCRdb's copy holds only in-frame clones and misses some; the assay was immunoSEQ multiplex PCR. This sample has about 220,000 clones, with about 90% found just once. The sequenced sample consisted of peripheral blood. Receptors were obtained from a woman in her thirties who had recovered from COVID-19.

This clone came up once. The rearrangement uses TRBV19 and TRBJ2-3; 8 nucleotides line up with TRBD1. Germline V gives CDR1 LNHDA, CDR2 SQIVND (reference sequence). There are 17 residues in the CDR3. Unmatched junction bases numbered 9, after V lost 3 bases and J lost 1 base. CDR3 sequence reads: CASSIQNRGLRTDTQYF. The CDR3 DNA is TGTGCCAGTAGTATCCAAAACAGGGGGTTGCGCACAGATACGCAGTATTTT.

This sequence joins TRBV7-2 and TRBJ1-1; maybe TRBD1 (6 bases). In germline, CDR1 is SGHTA, CDR2 FQGNSA. The length of the CDR3 is 14 residues. In DNA, the CDR3 is TGTGTCGGTGGTGGGGGCGTATTTGACACTGAAGCTTTCTTT. This sequence encodes CVGGGGVFDTEAFF.

The rearrangement uses TRBV10-2 and TRBJ2-1; TRBD2 aligns across 8 bases. CDR1 WSHSY and CDR2 SAAADI come from the germline V gene. The CDR3 totals 15 residues. The V gene end was trimmed by 4 bases and the J gene end by 2 bases; junction bases not matched to a gene: 4. In nucleotides, the CDR3 is TGCGCCAGCAGTGTTAGCGGGGAGACCTACAATGAGCAGTTCTTC. As protein: CASSVSGETYNEQFF.

CDR3 in amino acids: CASSHLDRAFLTF. For the CDR3, the DNA is TGTGCCAGCAGCCACCTAGACAGGGCCTTCTTGACTTTC. The gene calls are TRBV3-1 (or the pseudogene TRBV3-2) and TRBJ2-6, with 7 nucleotides matching TRBD1. V was pared by 3 bases and J by 17 bases, with 10 bases of the junction left unmatched. Germline V CDR1 and CDR2: LGHDT, YNNKEL (reference sequence). CDR3 length: 13 amino acids.

The chain carries TRBV9 and TRBJ2-1; D remains ambiguous. V lost 0 bases and J 4 bases, leaving 8 bases between the germline ends. The CDR3 spans 14 residues. Germline loops: CDR1 SGDLS, CDR2 YYNGEE. DNA for the CDR3: TGTGCCAGCAGCGTAGTACCCGAGTACAATGAGCAGTTCTTC. Amino acid sequence: CASSVVPEYNEQFF.

The chain carries TRBV7-9 and TRBJ1-2; D is perhaps TRBD1 (5 bases). Germline V lookup: CDR1 SEHNR, CDR2 FQNEAQ (reference sequence). This CDR3 has 14 residues. The ends were cut back, 5 bases at V and 2 bases at J, with 12 bases in the middle. The CDR3 protein is CASSITGANYGYTF. The CDR3 DNA reads as TGTGCCAGCAGCATCACAGGTGCCAACTATGGCTACACCTTC.

The V and J genes are TRBV6-5 and TRBJ1-1; no firm D call. V was pared by 6 bases and J by 1 base, with 15 bases between. The CDR3 has 15 residues. Germline V CDR1 and CDR2: MNHEY, SVGAGI. The DNA of the CDR3 is TGTGCCAGCAGCCCACCTCAGGAGGAGAACACTGAAGCTTTCTTT. Translation: CASSPPQEENTEAFF.

This sequence joins TRBV4-2 and TRBJ2-1; 7 positions match TRBD2. V was clipped by 3 bases and J by 8 bases; unmatched bases: 19. The V gene's germline CDR1 is LGHNA and CDR2 YNFKEQ. The CDR3 length is 18 residues. The CDR3 loop reads CASSQIRDGRFRLDEQFF. The DNA for the CDR3 is TGTGCCAGCAGCCAGATCCGGGACGGGAGGTTCAGGCTGGATGAGCAGTTCTTC.

In its sample, this clone was seen once. The chain is built from TRBV7-3 and TRBJ2-1; TRBD1 aligns across 9 bases. The CDR3 runs 16 residues. Germline CDR1 and CDR2: SGHTA and FQGTGA. With 2 bases clipped from V and 6 bases from J, the junction kept 8 bases outside the gene matches. The CDR3 is CASSLQGGTGINEQFF. In DNA form, the CDR3 reads TGTGCCAGCAGCTTACAGGGTGGGACAGGGATCAATGAGCAGTTCTTC.

The J gene is TRBJ2-1, the V gene TRBV3-1 (or the pseudogene TRBV3-2); D is ambiguous. In germline, CDR1 is LGHDT, CDR2 YNNKEL (reference sequence). The CDR3 contains 18 residues. The V and J ends lost 0 bases and 4 bases respectively, with 19 bases between them. CDR3 coding DNA: TGTGCCAGCAGCCAAGACCCCTTGAACTCCCTTCCTTACAATGAGCAGTTCTTC. Translated: CASSQDPLNSLPYNEQFF.

V is TRBV5-1 and J is TRBJ2-7, with a tentative D call TRBD2 (7 bases). The V gene lost 4 bases and the J gene lost 5 bases, with 16 bases spanning the gap. Germline V gene sequence: CDR1 SGHRS, CDR2 YFSETQ. The CDR3 sequence is 14 residues long. CDR3 sequence (DNA): TGCGCCAGCAGCCTGGAGGGGAGGGGGGACGAGCAGTACTTC. This gives the protein CASSLEGRGDEQYF.

The CDR3 nucleotides read TGTGCCAGTACCCGACAGGGGATGGAGACCCAGTACTTC. This sequence encodes CASTRQGMETQYF. The chain employs TRBV19 and TRBJ2-5; 8 bases map to TRBD1. CDR3 length: 13 residues. Germline V CDR1 and CDR2: LNHDA, SQIVND (reference sequence). The V segment lost 7 bases and the J segment 5 bases; nucleotides outside the gene matches: 6.

The rearrangement links TRBV15 to TRBJ2-2, with 9 bases lining up with TRBD2. Per germline, CDR1 LNHNV and CDR2 YYDKDF (reference sequence). The CDR3 loop spans 18 amino acids. Trimming cost V 8 bases and J 2 bases; bases outside gene matches: 15. Here the CDR3 DNA reads TGTGCCACCTCGGGTGTAGATAGCGGGGGTCAAAACACCGGGGAGCTGTTTTTT. Residues: CATSGVDSGGQNTGELFF.

The rearrangement joins TRBV19 to TRBJ1-6; perhaps TRBD1 as D (5 bases). Germline V gene lookup returns CDR1 LNHDA and CDR2 SQIVND (reference sequence). CDR3 length equals 15 residues. Trimming removed 3 bases from V and 10 bases from J, with 16 bases in between. CDR3 DNA sequence: TGTGCCAGTAGTATTGTGGTAGGGGAAGGCTCACCCCTCCACTTT. It translates to CASSIVVGEGSPLHF.

This clone was seen a single time. The chain uses TRBV7-2 and TRBJ2-7; 9 bases are shared with TRBD2. There are 17 residues in the CDR3. The trim removed 5 bases at V and 0 bases at J, leaving 11 bases unmatched. CDR1 is SGHTA, CDR2 FQGNSA, per germline. CDR3 amino acids: CASSHRSRGGLSYEQYF. CDR3 DNA: TGTGCCAGCAGCCATAGGTCGCGGGGGGGCCTCTCCTACGAGCAGTACTTC.

This chain joins TRBV12-5 and TRBJ2-5, with 10 positions matching TRBD2. With 1 base clipped from V and 5 bases from J, the junction kept 1 base outside the gene matches. There are 14 residues in the CDR3. CDR1 is LGHNT and CDR2 is FRNRAP in the germline V gene. CDR3 coding DNA: TGTGCTAGTGGTTTGGGGGGACTAGCGGAGACCCAGTACTTC. Its translation is CASGLGGLAETQYF.

This clone was recorded once. The gene calls are TRBV9 and TRBJ2-5; D perhaps matches TRBD2 (6 bases). The CDR3 is 13 amino acids. Germline lookup yields CDR1 SGDLS and CDR2 YYNGEE. The germline V and J ends were trimmed by 4 bases and 3 bases, with 10 bases remaining between them. CDR3 bases: TGTGCCAGCAGCCCAGGCGGGGAAGAGACCCAGTACTTC. This sequence encodes CASSPGGEETQYF.

This chain connects TRBV12-3 or TRBV12-4 to TRBJ2-1; D remains unclear. Trimming removed 3 bases from V and 6 bases from J, with 9 bases in between. This CDR3 is 13 amino acids long. This CDR3 is CASSFGWSNEQFF. The CDR3 nucleotides read TGTGCCAGCAGTTTCGGGTGGTCCAATGAGCAGTTCTTC.

V gene TRBV21-1 combines with J gene TRBJ2-7; the DNA was not compared with TRBD1, the D call given in the table. TRBV21-1 is tagged as a pseudogene. This CDR3 comprises 16 residues. The CDR3 bases are TGTGCCAGCAGCAAAGTGGTCAGGACATCTACCTACGAGCAGTACTTC. This sequence encodes CASSKVVRTSTYEQYF.

The V gene is TRBV11-2, the J gene TRBJ1-2; possibly TRBD1 for D (5 bases). Deletions cut 1 base from V and 4 bases from J, with 10 bases between. The CDR3 spans 14 residues. The V gene's germline CDR1 is SGHAT and CDR2 FQNNGV. In DNA, the CDR3 is TGTGCCAGCAGCTTAGCGGGGGGGGGCTATGGCTACACCTTC. Its translation: CASSLAGGGYGYTF.

This sequence joins TRBV5-6 and TRBJ1-2; 9 nucleotides align to TRBD1. This CDR3 has 18 residues. J was trimmed by 1 base and V by 4 bases; bases with no gene match: 14. CDR1 is SGHDT, CDR2 YYEEEE, per germline. CDR3: CASSARVTGGSFNYGYTF. The DNA of the CDR3 is TGTGCCAGCAGCGCCCGTGTAACAGGGGGCTCGTTTAACTATGGCTACACCTTC.

J is TRBJ1-2 and V is TRBV28; D ambiguous. The ends were cut back, 5 bases at V and 8 bases at J, with 12 bases in the middle. CDR1 is MDHEN and CDR2 is SYDVKM in the germline V gene. The CDR3 sequence is 12 residues long. The CDR3 loop reads CASSRGFEGYTF. The CDR3 nucleotides are TGTGCCAGCAGTCGGGGATTCGAGGGCTACACCTTC.

The gene calls are TRBV5-1 and TRBJ2-3; TRBD1 matches 7 bases. CDR3 length: 16 amino acids. J lost 3 bases, V lost 3 bases, and 10 bases had no gene match. Germline lookup yields CDR1 SGHRS and CDR2 YFSETQ. CDR3 DNA sequence: TGCGCCAGCAGCTCGGACCGACAGGGCGCGACAGATACGCAGTATTTT. Its translation is CASSSDRQGATDTQYF.

CDR3 sequence (DNA): TGCGCCAGCAGCCAAGAGTTAGCGGGGGGGCCCCACAATGAGCAGTTCTTC. Its translation: CASSQELAGGPHNEQFF. The V call is TRBV4-3, the J call TRBJ2-1; 11 positions match TRBD2. With V trimmed by 0 bases and J by 5 bases, 6 bases remained unmatched. This CDR3 has 17 amino acids. Germline V CDR1 and CDR2: LGHNA, YSLEER.

The gene calls are TRBV7-9 and TRBJ1-2; D is possibly TRBD1 (6 bases). The CDR3 has 13 residues. Trimming removed 10 bases from V and 6 bases from J, with 18 bases in between. Per germline, CDR1 SEHNR and CDR2 FQNEAQ (reference sequence). CDR3: CATWRGGSDGYTF. The CDR3 DNA follows: TGTGCCACCTGGAGGGGGGGTTCGGATGGCTACACCTTC.

The V and J genes are TRBV3-1 (or the pseudogene TRBV3-2) and TRBJ1-2; D may be TRBD1 (5 bases). The CDR3 consists of 18 residues. The V gene lost 4 bases and the J gene lost 3 bases, with 24 bases spanning the gap. The germline V gene encodes CDR1 LGHDT and CDR2 YNNKEL (reference sequence). The CDR3 DNA is TGTGCCAGCAGCCTAACGCTTAATCCCGGGACTCGGGACTATGGCTACACCTTC. This sequence encodes CASSLTLNPGTRDYGYTF.

The V and J genes are TRBV19 and TRBJ1-2; D possibly corresponds to TRBD1 (6 bases). The V gene lost 7 bases and the J gene lost 5 bases, with 11 bases spanning the gap. Germline V gives CDR1 LNHDA, CDR2 SQIVND (reference sequence). The CDR3 extends over 12 amino acids. The chain's CDR3 is CASKDSPYGYTF. The CDR3 nucleotides are TGTGCCAGTAAGGACAGCCCTTATGGCTACACCTTC.

This rearrangement joins TRBV9 to TRBJ2-5, with 11 bases aligning to TRBD1. Germline loops: CDR1 SGDLS, CDR2 YYNGEE. V trimming: 0 bases; J trimming: 5 bases; junction bases outside the gene matches: 3. The CDR3 contains 15 residues. The DNA for the CDR3 is TGTGCCAGCAGCGTAGAGGGACAGGGGGTTGAGACCCAGTACTTC. Protein product: CASSVEGQGVETQYF.